This T cell receptor (beta chain) appears in the sequencing data of a study of blood T cell repertoires in COVID-19. Whole-study context: Both acute and convalescent COVID-19 samples were obtained from the United States, Italy and Spain. PBMCs, B-cell-depleted T cells, or T cells provided the cDNA or gDNA that made up the material.

Germline CDR1 GTSNPN, CDR2 SVGIG (reference sequence). This CDR3 region has 15 residues. Deletions cut 2 bases from V and 5 bases from J, with 19 bases between. Only in-frame clones appear in the TCRdb table, and some are missing; sequencing was by immunoSEQ multiplex PCR. The table lists roughly 100,000 clones, around 79% of them singletons, with roughly a tenth in the top ten. The TCR originated in a woman older than 75 with acute or convalescent COVID-19. The specimen sequenced was peripheral blood. This chain links TRBV30 with TRBJ2-7; perhaps TRBD1 as D (6 bases). DNA for the CDR3: TGTGCCTGGAGTCCTAAAGGGGGTCGACCTCACGAGCAGTACTTC. Amino acids: CAWSPKGGRPHEQYF.